This TCR beta chain was obtained from a study of blood T cells in healthy people across ages. Study findings and constraints: Naive T cell percentage and TCR beta diversity correlated strongly.

This clonotype was seen a few times. Its antigen is undetermined. PCR was performed a second time for 7 to 11 cycles using a sample-barcoded 5' primer and a J-beta primer mix. Every sample returned 2.5 million or more CDR3-containing paired-end reads. One entry per CDR3 protein results from TCRdb running MiXCR on the 5' RACE reads. The profile shows about 780,000 distinct CDR3 sequences, more than 35% of them singletons. Trimming removed 8 bases from V and 9 bases from J, with 14 bases in between. The CDR3 covers 12 residues. The germline V gene has CDR1 MNHEY and CDR2 SVGEGT. The sequenced sample consisted of blood. The source is a man of 80 years or more in good health. This chain connects TRBV6-2 or TRBV6-3 to TRBJ2-1; the D gene is possibly TRBD2 (5 bases). CDR3 in amino acids: CASGSSRFEQFF. The CDR3 nucleotides are TGTGCCAGCGGGAGTTCGCGTTTTGAGCAGTTCTTC.